This T cell receptor beta chain is drawn from a study of long-term antiretroviral therapy in people with HIV. Trimming stripped 6 bases from V and 4 bases from J, with 14 bases between. Looked up from germline, CDR1 is SNHLY and CDR2 is FYNNEI. This CDR3 is built from 14 residues. Points on this clone: Its matching antigen is unknown.

Version v3.0 of the immunoSEQ assay ran at survey level. TCRdb keeps only in-frame clones here, not all; method: immunoSEQ multiplex PCR. The data contain tens of thousands of clones, around 84% of them singletons. Notes on the study in general: Patients on ART gained diversity, which nonetheless stayed below transplant donor controls. Repertoires looked antigen-experienced, with only a slight naive shift after ART. Clones with expansion before ART led the repertoire at all time points. Adherence to ART, viral resistance and therapy changes lacked any data.

The rearrangement joins TRBV2 to TRBJ2-3; D is perhaps TRBD1 (5 bases). The sequenced sample was unsorted PBMCs, obtained just under 2.9 years before starting antiretroviral therapy. This TCR derives from a woman aged 25 to 45 with HIV. CDR3 coding DNA: TGTGCCAGCAGACTTACAGGCCCATCAGATACGCAGTATTTT. This gives the protein CASRLTGPSDTQYF.